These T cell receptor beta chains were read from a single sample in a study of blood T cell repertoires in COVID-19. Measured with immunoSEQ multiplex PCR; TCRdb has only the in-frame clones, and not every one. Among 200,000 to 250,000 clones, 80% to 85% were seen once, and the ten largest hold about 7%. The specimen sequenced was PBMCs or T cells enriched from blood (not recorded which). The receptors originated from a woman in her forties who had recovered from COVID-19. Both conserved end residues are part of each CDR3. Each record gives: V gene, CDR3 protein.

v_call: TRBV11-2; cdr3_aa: CASSLDRQGTIDYTF
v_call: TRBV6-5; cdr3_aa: CASSYGGNEQFF
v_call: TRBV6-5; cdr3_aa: CATQRGGGTEAFF
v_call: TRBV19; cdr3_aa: CASGTTGGTNTQYF
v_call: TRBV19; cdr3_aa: CASSIPDRVQPQHF
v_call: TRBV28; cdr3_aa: CASIREEANTEAFF
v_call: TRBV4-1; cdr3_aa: CASSQVQGANYGYTF
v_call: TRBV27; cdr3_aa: CASSLSGGANGYTF
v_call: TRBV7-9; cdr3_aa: CASSLPGGGYGYTF
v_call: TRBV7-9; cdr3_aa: CASSLTSPADTQYF
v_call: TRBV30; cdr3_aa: CAWSPSSLNEQFF
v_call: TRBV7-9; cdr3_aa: CASSLQEGQPQHF
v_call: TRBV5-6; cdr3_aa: CASSFASAHTDTQYF
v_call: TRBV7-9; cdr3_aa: CASSLGVAGDTDTQYF
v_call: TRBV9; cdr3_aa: CASSSLDSSNNSPLHF
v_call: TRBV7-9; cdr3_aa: CASSTETGGTQYF
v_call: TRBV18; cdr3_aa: CASSQQLNNQPQHF
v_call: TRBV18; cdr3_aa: CASSPGLSNQPQHF
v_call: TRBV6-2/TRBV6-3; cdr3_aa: CASSDPAGRAFF
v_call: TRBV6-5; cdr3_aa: CATTQRERAGELFF
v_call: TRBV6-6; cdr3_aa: CASSPVLATDYTGELFF
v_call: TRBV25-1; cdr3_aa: CASSGQLAGGPNRGELFF
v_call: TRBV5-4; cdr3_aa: CASSKPGQNTGELFF
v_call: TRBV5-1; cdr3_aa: CASSLELPNEQFF
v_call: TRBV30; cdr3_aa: CAWSVSLREAGELFF
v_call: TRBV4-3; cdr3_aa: CASSQDSRVLGGYTF